The following is a T cell receptor beta chain sequence with its context. Germline V gene sequence: CDR1 LNHDA, CDR2 SQIVND (reference sequence). Trimming at V came to 7 bases and at J to 4 bases, leaving 11 bases not matched to a gene. This CDR3 has 15 amino acids. TCRdb's table, derived via immunoSEQ multiplex PCR, lists solely in-frame clones and lacks some. The data hold about 150,000 clones, with approximately 88% observed a single time. The data originate from a study of blood T cell repertoires in COVID-19. Background on the study: Samples taken during acute and convalescent COVID-19 were collected in the United States, Italy and Spain.

V usage is TRBV19 and J usage is TRBJ1-2, with TRBD1 matching over 8 bases. The clonotype was recovered from a man between 60 and 70 years old with active or convalescent COVID-19. The material sequenced was peripheral blood. CDR3 protein: CASKHQGAVSYGYTF. CDR3 in DNA: TGTGCCAGTAAACACCAGGGGGCGGTTAGCTATGGCTACACCTTC.